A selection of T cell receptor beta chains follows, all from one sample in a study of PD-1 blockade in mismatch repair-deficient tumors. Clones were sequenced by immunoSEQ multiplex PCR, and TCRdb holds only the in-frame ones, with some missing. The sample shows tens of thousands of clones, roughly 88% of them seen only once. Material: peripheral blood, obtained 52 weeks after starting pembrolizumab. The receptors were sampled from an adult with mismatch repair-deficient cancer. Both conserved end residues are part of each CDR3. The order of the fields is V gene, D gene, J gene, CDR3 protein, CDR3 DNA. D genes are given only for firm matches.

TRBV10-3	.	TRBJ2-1	CAISNPGTGEFF	TGTGCCATCAGTAATCCGGGGACGGGGGAGTTCTTC
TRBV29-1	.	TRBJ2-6	CSVLPYGSGANVLTF	TGCAGCGTCCTACCGTACGGCTCTGGGGCCAACGTCCTGACTTTC
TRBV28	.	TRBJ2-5	CASSSSKTQYF	TGTGCCAGCAGCTCATCGAAGACCCAGTACTTC
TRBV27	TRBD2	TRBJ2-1	CASSPGTSGSYNEQFF	TGTGCCAGCAGTCCGGGGACTAGCGGCTCCTACAATGAGCAGTTCTTC
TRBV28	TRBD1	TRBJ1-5	CASSKPGTGIVGNQPQHF	TGTGCCAGCAGTAAACCCGGGACAGGGATCGTAGGCAATCAGCCCCAGCATTTT
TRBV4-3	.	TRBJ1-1	CASSPTLGALGRAFF	TGCGCCAGCAGCCCCACTCTAGGGGCCCTAGGGCGGGCTTTCTTT
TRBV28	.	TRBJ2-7	CASRKDSPYEQYF	TGTGCCAGCAGGAAGGACAGCCCCTACGAGCAGTACTTC
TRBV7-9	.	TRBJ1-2	CASSQPTGPTNYGYTF	TGTGCCAGCAGTCAACCTACGGGACCCACTAACTATGGCTACACCTTC
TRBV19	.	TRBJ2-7	CASSIEFSSYEQYF	TGTGCCAGTAGTATCGAGTTTAGCTCCTACGAGCAGTACTTC
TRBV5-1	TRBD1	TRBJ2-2	CASSTRDRVTGELFF	TGCGCCAGCAGCACGAGGGACAGGGTGACCGGGGAGCTGTTTTTT